A single sample gave rise to the 10 T cell receptor beta chains below, sequenced in a study of identical twins. MiXCR, run by TCRdb on the 5' RACE reads, gives a single entry per CDR3 protein. This sample has around 530,000 distinct CDR3 sequences, with approximately 16% found just once. Another study also made use of these data, one on yellow fever vaccine responses in identical twins.

The sequenced material came from CD4+ T cells sorted from blood. The receptors come from a woman aged 18-29 years in good health.

This clonotype has just one count. The chain links TRBV5-6 to TRBJ2-7, with D possibly TRBD2 on 5 matching bases. In germline, CDR1 is SGHDT, CDR2 YYEEEE. V dropped 3 bases and J dropped 4 bases, with 8 bases sitting between them. The CDR3 sequence is 12 residues long. CDR3 sequence: CASSSRGYEQYV. The CDR3 DNA sequence: TGTGCCAGCAGCTCCCGGGGATACGAGCAGTACGTC.

V gene TRBV18 combines with J gene TRBJ2-7, with 10 bases identical to TRBD2. Trimming cost V 5 bases and J 5 bases; bases outside gene matches: 12. The germline CDR1 and CDR2 sequences are KGHSH and LQKENI. This CDR3 region has 16 residues. The CDR3 spells CASSTGLAVLSHEQYF. The CDR3 DNA reads TGTGCCAGCTCAACAGGACTAGCGGTTCTTTCCCACGAGCAGTACTTC.

In its sample, this clonotype was seen a few times. The V call is TRBV7-2, the J call TRBJ2-2; D is possibly TRBD1 or TRBD2 (5 bases each). The germline V and J ends were trimmed by 7 bases and 5 bases, with 11 bases remaining between them. The CDR3 extends over 13 amino acids. Germline loops: CDR1 SGHTA, CDR2 FQGNSA. In DNA, the CDR3 is TGTGCCAGCATCCAGTGGGGGACCGGGGAGCTGTTTTTT. This encodes CASIQWGTGELFF.

This clonotype has a count of ten or more. The chain has TRBV29-1 and TRBJ1-1; 8 bases fit TRBD1. Losses at the gene ends were 8 bases for V and 2 bases for J; bases not matched to a gene: 13. Germline V CDR1 and CDR2: SQVTM, ANQGSEA. The CDR3 totals 15 residues. CDR3 in DNA: TGCAGCACCGTCGGGTCCGGGACAGGTAACACTGAAGCTTTCTTT. It yields the protein CSTVGSGTGNTEAFF.

The J gene is TRBJ2-5, the V gene TRBV5-1; 11 bases are shared with TRBD2. The CDR3 runs 16 residues. The V gene end was trimmed by 5 bases and the J gene end by 1 base; junction bases not matched to a gene: 7. Germline assignment: CDR1 SGHRS and CDR2 YFSETQ. DNA of the CDR3: TGCGCCAGCAGAAATCTAGCGGGAGGACTCCAAGAGACCCAGTACTTC. Translating it yields CASRNLAGGLQETQYF.

This clonotype was seen a handful of times. The rearrangement links TRBV6-5 to TRBJ1-3; unclear D gene. The germline V gene has CDR1 MNHEY and CDR2 SVGAGI. This CDR3 is built from 15 residues. V was pared by 0 bases and J by 0 bases, with 6 bases between. CDR3 loop: CASSYSTLSGNTIYF. The DNA of the CDR3 is TGTGCCAGCAGTTACTCGACCCTCTCTGGAAACACCATATATTTT.

V usage is TRBV10-3 and J usage is TRBJ1-6; D ambiguous. Germline CDR1 and CDR2: ENHRY and SYGVKD. CDR3 length: 12 amino acids. Deletions cut 4 bases from V and 7 bases from J, with 5 bases between. In nucleotides, the CDR3 is TGTGCCATCAGTGGGTTCAATTCACCCCTCCACTTT. Its translation: CAISGFNSPLHF.

The gene calls are TRBV7-9 and TRBJ1-2; TRBD1 matches at 8 bases. Germline V lookup: CDR1 SEHNR, CDR2 FQNEAQ (reference sequence). This CDR3 spans 13 amino acids. Unmatched junction bases numbered 5, after V lost 5 bases and J lost 6 bases. DNA for the CDR3: TGTGCCAGCAGCAGAGGACAGGGCCATGGCTACACCTTC. Translating gives CASSRGQGHGYTF.

The chain employs TRBV5-1 and TRBJ2-2; a possible D gene is TRBD2 (6 bases). The CDR3 sequence is 16 residues long. The V gene's germline CDR1 is SGHRS and CDR2 YFSETQ. Trimming removed 7 bases from V and 2 bases from J, with 18 bases in between. CDR3 sequence: CASLPAGGPNTGELFF. In DNA form, the CDR3 reads TGCGCCAGCCTCCCAGCCGGAGGGCCCAACACCGGGGAGCTGTTTTTT. The full variable domain, in which reference TRBV5-1 and TRBJ2-2 provide the parts outside the CDR3, is KAGVTQTPRYLIKTRGQQVTLSCSPISGHRSVSWYQQTPGQGLQFLFEYFSETQRNKGNFPGRFSGRQFSNSRSEMNVSTLELGDSALYLCASLPAGGPNTGELFFGEGSRLTVL.

This clonotype showed up many times. This chain connects TRBV9 to TRBJ2-3; D not resolved. V lost 7 bases and J 1 base, leaving 16 bases between the germline ends. The CDR3 length is 15 residues. Germline CDR1 reads SGDLS; CDR2 reads YYNGEE. The CDR3 loop is CASSRDADGTDTQYF. The CDR3 nucleotides read TGTGCCAGCTCCCGTGATGCGGACGGCACAGATACGCAGTATTTT. The full variable domain, with the rest looked up from reference TRBV9 and TRBJ2-3, is DSGVTQTPKHLITATGQRVTLRCSPRSGDLSVYWYQQSLDQGLQFLIQYYNGEERAKGNILERFSAQQFPDLHSELNLSSLELGDSALYFCASSRDADGTDTQYFGPGTRLTVL.